A single TCR beta chain is shown here with its context. The antigen remains unidentified. The entry originates in a study of shared clonotypes between healthy human individuals. Findings and limits, study-wide: Sequencing depth was expected to influence donor clonotype sharing.

Data came from immunoSEQ multiplex PCR; TCRdb stores just in-frame clones and leaves some out. The sample has more than 1 million clones; about 84% are singletons. The sequence derives from a man younger than 30 in good health. Some clones in this sample may be carry-over from other donors' samples. The sample consisted of memory CD4+ T cells from PBMCs. As for subset: CD45RA-negative fraction.

The CDR3 DNA follows: TGTGCCAGCAGCTTACTTTATTTTGGTGTTACTGAAGCTTTCTTT. This gives the protein CASSLLYFGVTEAFF. V is TRBV7-2 and J is TRBJ1-1, with D uncertain. Per the germline V gene, CDR1 is SGHTA and CDR2 is FQGNSA. V was trimmed by 2 bases and J by 5 bases, leaving 15 bases between them. The CDR3 loop spans 15 amino acids.